This TCR beta chain was recovered during a study of blood T cells in healthy people across ages (dated by TCRdb to between 2014 and 2017). Some background on the complete study: Template switching captured roughly one uniquely barcoded TCR beta cDNA molecule per two T cells in model experiments. The study measured age-related changes in TCR beta repertoire diversity using deep sequencing normalized with unique cDNA molecular identifiers. Four age groups were formed from the donors: young (average approximately 17 years), middle-aged (approximately 40), aged (over 55) and long-lived (roughly 81). To avoid experimental bias, donors of different ages were spread randomly across the sequencing lanes. Two additional independent replicas of 1 million unique cDNA reads from the same blood draw were analyzed for two donors (one aged 18 to 30 and one aged 80 or older). The research as a whole found: Because profiling used bulk unsorted PBMCs, naive and antigen-experienced compartments could not be compared conclusively. The long-lived group showed more naive CD4+ T cells, fewer expanded clones and increased TCR diversity than the aged group, suggesting age selection. The percentage of naive T cells measured by flow cytometry correlated strongly with observed TCR beta diversity. Estimates of total diversity based on one million sequenced T cells were regarded as lower bounds and as underestimates. Donor CMV infection status was unknown, potentially confounding age-related changes in expanded clonotypes. Observed TCR beta diversity per million T cells fell roughly linearly with age, and a significant reduction was already apparent by age about 43.

To note about this clonotype: What this receptor recognizes is not known. One base away there is no much larger clone; base qualities are not given.

The approximately 39 donors, aged roughly 6 to 95 years, were systemically healthy Caucasian individuals from Russia. Each donor gave approximately 9.3 milliliters of peripheral blood, collected into EDTA-treated Vacutainer tubes. Ficoll-Paque density-gradient centrifugation was used to isolate PBMCs, with at least 7 million obtained per sample. Total RNA, at least 6 micrograms per sample, was extracted from PBMCs with Trizol reagent. Naive CD45RAhigh/CD27high T cell percentages were measured by flow cytometry on a PBMC aliquot from every donor. The CDR3, cysteine through phenylalanine, is 16 amino acids long. The only DNA kept is the CDR3, 48 bases in frame from the first base. In the germline V gene, CDR1 corresponds to SGHNT and CDR2 to YENEEA. A distance of 17 bases separates the germline ends of V and J, which lose 7 bases and 0 bases respectively. Libraries were made using 5' RACE. Data came from an Illumina HiSeq 2500. A second 7 to 11 cycle PCR used a sample-barcoded 5' primer and a J-beta primer mix. A unique molecular identifier was introduced onto each TCR beta cDNA molecule by a template-switch 5' adaptor carrying 12 random nucleotides. Each sample yielded at least 2.5 million CDR3-containing paired-end reads. First-strand cDNA was synthesized from all RNA with the Mint cDNA synthesis kit, primed by a TRBC-specific oligonucleotide. Following uracil-DNA glycosylase treatment, all cDNA underwent a first 18-cycle PCR with the universal primers M1SS and BC2_uni_R. For the original study's pipeline: For normalization, 1 million high-quality reads, each with a distinct molecular identifier, were randomly selected from each sample. Instead of being binned into consensus sequences, reads with shared molecular identifiers were discarded. MiTCR, run with a Q25 quality threshold and the strictest error-elimination algorithm, handled CDR3 identification, clonotype clustering and error correction. A nonparametric unseen species model using Euler transformation provided a lower-bound estimate of total TCR beta diversity. Using fastp trimming at Q25 and MiXCR clonotype assembly, TCRdb reanalyzed the public sequencing data and kept in-frame beta chains. Rows with a matching CDR3 protein are joined into one entry that keeps the most common DNA and genes. TCRdb, not the original authors, processed these V and J calls. This sample gives approximately 1.5 million distinct CDR3 sequences in total; roughly 30% of them show up just once. Of the sample, roughly 10% is held by the ten largest clones.

Sequenced sample: blood. The clonotype comes from a woman aged 30 to 39 in good health. The sequence links TRBV11-3 to TRBJ2-3, with the D call perhaps TRBD1 or TRBD2, as 5 bases match in each case. The nucleotide sequence is TGTGCCAGCAACTACAGAGGGGTTTCTAGCACAGATACGCAGTATTTT. Its coded protein is CASNYRGVSSTDTQYF.